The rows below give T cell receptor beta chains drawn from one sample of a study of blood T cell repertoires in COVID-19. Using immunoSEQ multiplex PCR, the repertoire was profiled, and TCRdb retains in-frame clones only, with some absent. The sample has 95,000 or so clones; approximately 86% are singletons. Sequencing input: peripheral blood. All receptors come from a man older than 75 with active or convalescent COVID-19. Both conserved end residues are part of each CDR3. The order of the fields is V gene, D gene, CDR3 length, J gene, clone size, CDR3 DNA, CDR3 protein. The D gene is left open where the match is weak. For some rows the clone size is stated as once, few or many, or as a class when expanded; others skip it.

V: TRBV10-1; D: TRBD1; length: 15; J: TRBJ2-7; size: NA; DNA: TGCGCCAGCACGGCGCCCGGGACAGTAGACTACGAGCAGTACTTC; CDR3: CASTAPGTVDYEQYF
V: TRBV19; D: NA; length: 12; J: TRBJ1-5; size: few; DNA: TGTGCCACCTCCGTCAGGGATCAGCCCCAGCATTTT; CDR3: CATSVRDQPQHF
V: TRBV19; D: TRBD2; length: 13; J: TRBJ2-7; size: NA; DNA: TGTGCCAGTAGTATCGGGAGGGCCTACGAGCAGTACTTC; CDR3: CASSIGRAYEQYF
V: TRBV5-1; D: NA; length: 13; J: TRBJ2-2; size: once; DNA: TGCGCCAGCACCAGGCTCGGCACCGGGGAGCTGTTTTTT; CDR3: CASTRLGTGELFF
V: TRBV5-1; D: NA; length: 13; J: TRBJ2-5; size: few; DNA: TGCGCCAGCAGCAAAACTAGAGGGGAGACCCAGTACTTC; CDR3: CASSKTRGETQYF
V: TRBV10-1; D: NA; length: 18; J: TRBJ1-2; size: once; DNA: TGCGCCAGCAGTGAGTCGCCCCCACCCCCTGTGGCCCGCCGTGGCTACACCTTC; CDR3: CASSESPPPPVARRGYTF
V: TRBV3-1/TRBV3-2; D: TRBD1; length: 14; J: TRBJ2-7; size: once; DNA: TGTGCCAGCAGCCCCGGGACAGGGTCCTACGAGCAGTACTTC; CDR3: CASSPGTGSYEQYF
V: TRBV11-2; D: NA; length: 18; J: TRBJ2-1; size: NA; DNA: TGTGCCAGCAGCCACCCCGCCCCCGGGTCTAGCGTAAGGAATGAGCAGTTCTTC; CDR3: CASSHPAPGSSVRNEQFF
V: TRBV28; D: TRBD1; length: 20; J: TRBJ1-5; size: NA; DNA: TGTGCCAGCAGGGACGGGACAGGGGAAAACCGCTACTTTAGCAATCAGCCCCAGCATTTT; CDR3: CASRDGTGENRYFSNQPQHF
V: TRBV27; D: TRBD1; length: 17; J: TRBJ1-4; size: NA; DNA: TGTGCCAGCAGTTTATCACGTCCCGCAGGGGGTTATGAAAAACTGTTTTTT; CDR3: CASSLSRPAGGYEKLFF
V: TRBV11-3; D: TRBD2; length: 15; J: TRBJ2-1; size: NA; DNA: TGTGCCAGCAGCTTATCCACTAGCGTTTACAATGAGCAGTTCTTC; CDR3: CASSLSTSVYNEQFF
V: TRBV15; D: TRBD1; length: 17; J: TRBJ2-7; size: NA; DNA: TGTGCCACCAGCAGAGGGCTCCCGGGACAGTACTCTAGGAAGCAGTACTTC; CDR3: CATSRGLPGQYSRKQYF
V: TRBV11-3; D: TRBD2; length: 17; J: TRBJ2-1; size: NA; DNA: TGTGCCAGCAGCTTAGCGGGAGGGCCGGGAGTGATCAATGAGCAGTTCTTC; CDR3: CASSLAGGPGVINEQFF
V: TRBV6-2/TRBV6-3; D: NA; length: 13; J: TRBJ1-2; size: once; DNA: TGTGCCAGCAGTTCAGGGGACCCCTATGGCTACACCTTC; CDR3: CASSSGDPYGYTF
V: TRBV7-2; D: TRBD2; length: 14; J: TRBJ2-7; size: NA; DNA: TGTGCCAGCAGCTCCTCTAGCGGGAACTACGAGCAGTACTTC; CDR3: CASSSSSGNYEQYF
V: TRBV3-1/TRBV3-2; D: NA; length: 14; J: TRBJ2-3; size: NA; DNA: TGTGCCAGCAGCGATCGAGCTAGCGAGGGTACGCAGTATTTT; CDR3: CASSDRASEGTQYF
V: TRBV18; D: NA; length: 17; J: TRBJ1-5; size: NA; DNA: TGTGCCAGCTCACCGGGGAGTTCCTCCGGTCGCAATCAGCCCCAGCATTTT; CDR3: CASSPGSSSGRNQPQHF
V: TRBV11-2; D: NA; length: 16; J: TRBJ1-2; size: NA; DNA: TGTGCCAGCAGCTTATTGCGGACACCTTCTAACTATGGCTACACCTTC; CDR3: CASSLLRTPSNYGYTF
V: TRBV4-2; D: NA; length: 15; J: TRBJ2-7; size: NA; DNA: TGTGCCAGCAGCCAAGCGTCCGGGAGCTCCTACGAGCAGTACTTC; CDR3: CASSQASGSSYEQYF
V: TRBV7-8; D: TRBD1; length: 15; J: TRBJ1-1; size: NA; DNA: TGTGCCAGCAGCAGCCTATGGGACAGCGGCCCTGAAGCTTTCTTT; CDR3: CASSSLWDSGPEAFF